This T cell receptor beta chain was captured in a study of blood T cell repertoires in COVID-19. The CDR3 consists of 15 residues. V lost 5 bases, J lost 3 bases, and 14 bases lay in between. The V gene's germline CDR1 is LNHDA and CDR2 SQIVND (reference sequence). TCRdb's table, derived via immunoSEQ multiplex PCR, lists solely in-frame clones and lacks some. There are approximately 170,000 clones in the sample; just under 85% occur only once, and under 3.5% lies in the top ten. The sample holds a few counts of this clone. Specimen: peripheral blood. The chain employs TRBV19 and TRBJ1-3, with a tentative D call TRBD1 (6 bases). The TCR originated in a woman at least 80 years old with COVID-19, enrolled during active disease. The CDR3 region is CASSPGTFRGNTIYF. The CDR3, as DNA: TGTGCCAGTAGTCCCGGGACATTTCGTGGAAACACCATATATTTT. The full variable domain, rest sourced from reference TRBV19 and TRBJ1-3, is DGGITQSPKYLFRKEGQNVTLSCEQNLNHDAMYWYRQDPGQGLRLIYYSQIVNDFQKGDIAEGYSVSREKKESFPLTVTSAQKNPTAFYLCASSPGTFRGNTIYFGEGSWLTVV.